This passage covers 13 T cell receptor beta chains from one sample sequenced in a study of T-cell reconstitution after alpha-beta-depleted transplantation in children. Preparation of the TCRbeta library used unique molecular identifiers. TCRdb itself ran the PCR reads through MiXCR, one entry per CDR3 protein. In the table there are 7,000 to 9,500 distinct CDR3 sequences, approximately 15% of which are singletons. Source: PBMCs, mostly from graft donor cells, taken 60 days after TCRalphabeta/CD19-depleted stem cell transplant. Receptors originate from a girl under three years old who had a stem cell transplant for combined immunodeficiency, so the T cells may come from the graft donor.

A few counts support this clonotype. The chain is built from TRBV5-6 and TRBJ1-2; D uncertain. Trimming shortened V by 4 bases and J by 7 bases, and 8 bases separated the two germline ends. The CDR3 runs to 11 residues. Per germline, CDR1 SGHDT and CDR2 YYEEEE. CDR3 nucleotides: TGTGCCAGCAGCCTCTCTAGTGGCTACACCTTC. Encoded protein: CASSLSSGYTF.

This clonotype has ten or more counts. Written as DNA, the CDR3 is TGTGCCATCGGGTCAGGGGGTATGATCCAGTACTTC. Translation gives CAIGSGGMIQYF. V usage is TRBV10-3 and J usage is TRBJ2-5; the match to TRBD1 covers 7 bases. The CDR3 extends over 12 amino acids. Germline V gene sequence: CDR1 ENHRY, CDR2 SYGVKD. Trimming took 8 bases from V and 10 from J; bases not matched to a gene: 10.

At least ten counts were recorded for this clonotype. This sequence joins TRBV20-1 and TRBJ2-1, with D possibly TRBD1 on 6 matching bases. Trimming removed 0 bases from V and 6 bases from J, with 18 bases in between. CDR3 length: 16 residues. Per the germline V gene, CDR1 is DFQATT and CDR2 is SNEGSKA (reference sequence). This CDR3 is CSARDRRAGDRNEQFF. The CDR3 nucleotides read TGCAGTGCTAGAGATAGGCGGGCAGGGGACCGCAATGAGCAGTTCTTC.

This clonotype has ten or more counts. The gene calls are TRBV7-8 and TRBJ2-3; 14 bases align to TRBD2. The CDR3 has 14 residues. The germline V gene encodes CDR1 SGHVS and CDR2 FQNEAQ. V shed 1 base and J 14 bases; nucleotides not matched to a gene: 5. The CDR3 DNA is TGTGCCAGCAGCTTAGGACTAGCGGGGGGGCCGGGGTATTTT. Its protein is CASSLGLAGGPGYF.

This clonotype was observed a handful of times. V gene TRBV12-3 or TRBV12-4 combines with J gene TRBJ2-7, with D possibly being TRBD1 (6 bases). This CDR3 is 15 amino acids long. V dropped 6 bases and J dropped 3 bases, with 18 bases sitting between them. CDR3 nucleotides: TGTGCCAGCAGCTTTCGACCGGGACAAGACTACGAGCAGTACTTC. It encodes CASSFRPGQDYEQYF.

This clonotype was found many times. The V and J genes are TRBV16 and TRBJ1-1, with D unresolved. The CDR3 is made up of 13 amino acids. Trimming left V 4 bases short and J 1 base short, with 7 bases between. Germline values: CDR1 KGHSY, CDR2 FQNENV. CDR3 sequence reads: CASSRAGNTEAFF. CDR3 in DNA: TGTGCCAGCAGCCGGGCAGGGAACACTGAAGCTTTCTTT.

This clonotype was detected many times. CDR3: CSAPPGGPYLNTEAFF. CDR3 in DNA: TGCAGTGCACCCCCGGGGGGTCCGTACCTGAACACTGAAGCTTTCTTT. The V gene is TRBV20-1, the J gene TRBJ1-1; possible D gene TRBD1, 5 bases. Trimming left V 6 bases short and J 0 bases short, with 20 bases between. Germline V gene data show CDR1 as DFQATT and CDR2 as SNEGSKA (reference sequence). This CDR3 is built from 16 residues.

As for this clonotype: The junction departs from germline at one end; a sequencing error may be responsible. The CDR3 loop reads CATCDSSQANGNIQYF. CDR3 nucleotide sequence: TGTGCCACCTGTGATTCCTCCCAGGCTAACGGAAACATTCAGTACTTC. This sequence joins TRBV24-1 and TRBJ2-4, with no clear D. CDR1 and CDR2 from the germline V gene are KGHDR and SFDVKD. The CDR3 loop spans 16 amino acids.

The chain combines TRBV6-5 with TRBJ1-4, with D possibly matching TRBD1 (5 bases). Trimming pared 0 bases from V and 1 base from J, leaving 18 bases between. This CDR3 spans 19 amino acids. The V gene's germline CDR1 is MNHEY and CDR2 SVGAGI. The CDR3 bases are TGTGCCAGCAGTTACTCCACCCCCAGGGTCGGGGGAACTAATGAAAAACTGTTTTTT. Translated: CASSYSTPRVGGTNEKLFF.

The chain carries TRBV11-3 and TRBJ2-1; 8 bases map to TRBD2. CDR3 length equals 12 residues. J lost 10 bases, V lost 5 bases, and 4 bases had no gene match. The germline V gene encodes CDR1 SGHNT and CDR2 YENEEA. The DNA for the CDR3 is TGTGCCAGCAGCCCGACGGGGGGGGAGCAGTTCTTC. Translation gives CASSPTGGEQFF.

The chain links TRBV7-2 to TRBJ2-5; 9 positions match TRBD1. The CDR3 totals 14 residues. Losses at the gene ends were 5 bases for V and 2 bases for J; bases not matched to a gene: 3. Germline V gene lookup returns CDR1 SGHTA and CDR2 FQGNSA. As DNA, the CDR3 is TGTGCCAGCAGCCCGGGACAGGGTCAAGAGACCCAGTACTTC. It codes for CASSPGQGQETQYF.

The V and J genes are TRBV11-2 and TRBJ2-2; D is undetermined. Trimming pared 5 bases from V and 3 bases from J, leaving 4 bases between. Germline assignment: CDR1 SGHAT and CDR2 FQNNGV. This CDR3 contains 12 residues. The CDR3 reads CASSHHTGELFF. The CDR3 DNA reads TGTGCCAGCAGCCATCACACCGGGGAGCTGTTTTTT.

In this sample, this clonotype turned up many times. The rearrangement uses TRBV7-2 and TRBJ1-2; D gene unclear. The CDR3 contains 12 residues. Trimming took 5 bases from V and 4 from J, leaving 8 bases between them. The germline gives CDR1 SGHTA, CDR2 FQGNSA. The CDR3 loop reads CASSHSLYGYTF. The CDR3 nucleotides read TGTGCCAGCAGCCACAGCCTCTATGGCTACACCTTC. Combining the CDR3 with reference TRBV7-2 and TRBJ1-2 gives the whole variable domain GAGVSQSPSNKVTEKGKDVELRCDPISGHTALYWYRQSLGQGLEFLIYFQGNSAPDKSGLPSDRFSAERTGGSVSTLTIQRTQQEDSAVYLCASSHSLYGYTFGSGTRLTVV.